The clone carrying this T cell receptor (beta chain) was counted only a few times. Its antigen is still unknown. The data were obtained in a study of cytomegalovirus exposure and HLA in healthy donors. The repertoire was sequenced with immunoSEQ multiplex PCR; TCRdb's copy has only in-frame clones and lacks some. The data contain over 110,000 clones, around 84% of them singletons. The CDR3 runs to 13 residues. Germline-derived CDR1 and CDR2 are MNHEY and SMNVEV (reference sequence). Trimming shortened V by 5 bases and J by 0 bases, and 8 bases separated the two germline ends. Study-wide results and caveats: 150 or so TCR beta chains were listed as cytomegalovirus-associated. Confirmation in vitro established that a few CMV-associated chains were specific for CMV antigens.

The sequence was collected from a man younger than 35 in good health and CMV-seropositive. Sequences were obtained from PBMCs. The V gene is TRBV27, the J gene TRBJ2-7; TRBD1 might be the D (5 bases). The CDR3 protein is CASSTGASYEQYF. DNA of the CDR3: TGTGCCAGCAGTACAGGTGCCTCCTACGAGCAGTACTTC.